One and the same sample provided the 27 T cell receptor beta chains below, sequenced in a study of blood T cells in healthy people across ages. A second PCR, run for about 7 to 11 cycles, used a sample-barcoded 5' primer plus a J-beta primer mix. In TCRdb, the 5' RACE reads were re-called with MiXCR into one record per CDR3 protein. The sample yields about 900,000 distinct CDR3 sequences, roughly 60% seen once. The sequenced sample was blood. The receptors shown here come from a man aged 30-40 years in good health.

The chain combines TRBV2 with TRBJ2-4, with D possibly being TRBD1 or TRBD2 (7 bases each). The J call may not be correct, given that the DNA end is closer to TRBJ2-7. Germline V CDR1 and CDR2: SNHLY, FYNNEI. The CDR3 extends over 13 amino acids. The chain's CDR3 is CASSDVRGGEQYF. The DNA for the CDR3 is TGTGCCAGCAGTGACGTCAGGGGGGGCGAGCAGTACTTC.

Concerning this clonotype itself: The junction shows a germline mismatch at one end, possibly a read error. The chain employs TRBV4-1 and TRBJ2-7, with D perhaps matching TRBD2 (5 bases). Germline V gives CDR1 MGHRA, CDR2 YSYEKL. The CDR3 loop spans 14 amino acids. The CDR3: CASSQGPDYYGQYF. The DNA for the CDR3 is TGCGCCAGCAGCCAAGGACCCGACTACTACGGGCAGTACTTC.

This clonotype was counted between two and nine times. The rearrangement joins TRBV6-2 or TRBV6-3 to TRBJ2-5; 9 nucleotides match TRBD2. CDR1 and CDR2 from the germline V gene are MNHEY and SVGEGT. V shed 5 bases and J 2 bases; nucleotides not matched to a gene: 6. The CDR3 length is 15 residues. The CDR3 nucleotides are TGTGCCAGCAGTAGTCCGAGCGGGGGGCAAGAGACCCAGTACTTC. This codes for CASSSPSGGQETQYF.

V gene TRBV7-2 combines with J gene TRBJ2-7; 13 nucleotides match TRBD2. The DNA end is a closer match to TRBJ2-5, so the J assignment may be wrong. The germline CDR1 and CDR2 sequences are SGHTA and FQGNSA. The CDR3 spans 15 residues. The CDR3 spells CASSATSGGLKTQYF. CDR3 nucleotides: TGTGCCAGCAGCGCGACTAGCGGGGGGTTAAAGACCCAGTACTTC.

This chain's CDR3 is CASSLTGQNYGYTF. CDR3 in DNA: TGTGCCAGCAGTTTAACTGGCCAGAACTATGGCTACACCTTC. This chain links TRBV27 with TRBJ1-2; unclear D gene. Germline V CDR1 and CDR2: MNHEY, SMNVEV (reference sequence). The germline V and J ends were trimmed by 2 bases and 2 bases, with 9 bases remaining between them. The CDR3 totals 14 residues.

The V call is TRBV6-1, the J call TRBJ2-6, with D possibly TRBD2 on 6 matching bases. Trimming left V 8 bases short and J 1 base short, with 18 bases between. Germline assignment: CDR1 MNHNS and CDR2 SASEGT. The CDR3 is made up of 17 amino acids. The CDR3 loop is CASGGDFRGSGANVLTF. CDR3 DNA sequence: TGTGCCAGCGGAGGGGACTTCAGAGGATCTGGGGCCAACGTCCTGACTTTC.

This clonotype was observed a few times. The V and J genes are TRBV21-1 and TRBJ2-6; the table's D call of TRBD1 was not tested on the DNA. TRBV21-1 is a pseudogene segment. This CDR3 contains 20 residues. CDR3 nucleotide sequence: TGTGCCAGCAGCAAAGATGCGGAGCACCCACGGCCCCACGGGGCCAACGTCCTGACTTTC. It specifies CASSKDAEHPRPHGANVLTF.

Regarding this clonotype: Sequence at one end of the junction differs from germline and may be a read error. V gene TRBV7-6 combines with J gene TRBJ1-6; the D is unclear. The CDR3 runs 14 residues. Germline V gene data show CDR1 as SGHVS and CDR2 as FNYEAQ. The CDR3 region has the DNA TGTGCCAGCAGCTTGTCAGGTCCCTTTTCATCCCTCCACTTT. It codes for CASSLSGPFSSLHF.

A note on this clonotype: At one end the junction does not follow the germline gene, possibly because of a read error. This chain links TRBV20-1 with TRBJ2-3; the D is unclear. CDR1 DFQATT and CDR2 SNEGSKA come from the germline V gene (reference sequence). The CDR3 totals 14 residues. This CDR3 reads CSARDLVSTDTQYF. CDR3 nucleotide sequence: TGCAGCGCTAGAGATTTGGTTAGCACAGATACGCAGTATTTT.

J is TRBJ1-1 and V is TRBV4-3; D unresolved. The CDR3 totals 13 residues. V lost 0 bases and J lost 6, with 8 bases in between. The germline gives CDR1 LGHNA, CDR2 YSLEER. CDR3 in amino acids: CASSQDARAEAFF. In DNA, the CDR3 is TGCGCCAGCAGCCAAGATGCGAGGGCTGAAGCTTTCTTT.

The rearrangement uses TRBV10-3 and TRBJ2-5, with a tentative D call TRBD1 (5 bases). Trimming took off 6 bases at V and 5 bases at J, with 10 bases between the two ends. This CDR3 has 12 amino acids. Germline values: CDR1 ENHRY, CDR2 SYGVKD. CDR3 residues: CAIRSTEETQYF. Here the CDR3 DNA reads TGTGCCATCAGATCGACAGAGGAGACCCAGTACTTC.

The DNA of the CDR3 is TGTGCCAGCAGCTCCGGGACAGGGGCCCTGACCCAGTACTTC. Its protein product is CASSSGTGALTQYF. This sequence joins TRBV7-9 and TRBJ2-5; TRBD1 matches at 10 bases. In germline, CDR1 is SEHNR, CDR2 FQNEAQ (reference sequence). CDR3 length: 14 residues. J lost 7 bases, V lost 4 bases, and 6 bases had no gene match.

The rearrangement joins TRBV7-2 to TRBJ2-5; D is possibly TRBD2 (6 bases). The J call could be wrong; TRBJ2-7 is a better fit for the DNA end. The germline V gene encodes CDR1 SGHTA and CDR2 FQGNSA. The CDR3 loop spans 14 amino acids. CDR3 nucleotides: TGTGCCAGCAGCTCACGGACTACGCACTACGAGCAGTACTTC. Protein: CASSSRTTHYEQYF.

This chain links TRBV10-3 with TRBJ1-1; no clear D. The CDR3 is made up of 12 amino acids. V shed 0 bases and J shed 4 bases, with 3 bases lying between them. Per the germline V gene, CDR1 is ENHRY and CDR2 is SYGVKD. CDR3 nucleotide sequence: TGTGCCATCAGTGAGTCTATCACTGAAGCTTTCTTT. Translation: CAISESITEAFF.

The chain couples TRBV5-1 to TRBJ2-3, with D hard to call. Between the trimmed V and J ends, which lost 4 bases and 4 bases, there was a span of 13 bases. CDR3 length: 14 residues. Germline CDR1 is SGHRS and CDR2 is YFSETQ. The CDR3 loop reads CASSVWKVSDTQYF. CDR3 nucleotides: TGCGCCAGCAGCGTCTGGAAGGTTTCAGATACGCAGTATTTT.

This rearrangement joins TRBV6-2 or TRBV6-3 to TRBJ2-7; 7 positions agree with TRBD1. The CDR3 is 12 amino acids. Germline V gene data show CDR1 as MNHEY and CDR2 as SVGEGT. Germline trimming cut 6 bases from V and 4 bases from J; bases unmatched to any gene: 3. This CDR3 is CASRIQGYEQYF. For the CDR3, the DNA is TGTGCCAGCAGGATACAGGGGTACGAGCAGTACTTC.

The chain is built from TRBV20-1 and TRBJ1-2; TRBD1 aligns across 7 bases. This CDR3 spans 12 amino acids. Per the germline V gene, CDR1 is DFQATT and CDR2 is SNEGSKA (reference sequence). After removal of 5 bases from V and 6 bases from J, the junction contained 6 bases not matched to a gene. CDR3 bases: TGCAGTGCTGGCAGGGGGAGCGATGGCTACACCTTC. Translation gives CSAGRGSDGYTF.

This clonotype showed up just once. The chain employs TRBV5-1 and TRBJ2-1; 7 bases match TRBD1. Germline lookup yields CDR1 SGHRS and CDR2 YFSETQ. With 3 bases clipped from V and 4 bases from J, the junction kept 10 bases outside the gene matches. This CDR3 comprises 16 residues. As DNA, the CDR3 is TGCGCCAGCAGCTCCACCGGGGACAGTAAGTACAATGAGCAGTTCTTC. Translation: CASSSTGDSKYNEQFF.

The gene calls are TRBV29-1 and TRBJ2-5; 11 bases match TRBD2. The DNA end is a closer match to TRBJ2-7, so the J assignment may be wrong. This CDR3 comprises 14 residues. Per germline, CDR1 SQVTM and CDR2 ANQGSEA. CDR3: CSVSPGLAVYEQYF. The CDR3 bases are TGCAGCGTGTCCCCGGGACTAGCGGTCTACGAGCAGTACTTC.

This sequence joins TRBV7-2 and TRBJ1-5, with 10 bases identical to TRBD1. The V gene's germline CDR1 is SGHTA and CDR2 FQGNSA. The CDR3 length is 13 residues. Germline trimming cut 3 bases from V and 9 bases from J; bases unmatched to any gene: 2. CDR3 protein: CASSFGDRGPQHF. CDR3 in DNA: TGTGCCAGCAGCTTTGGGGACAGGGGGCCCCAGCATTTT.

The genes are TRBV4-3 and TRBJ2-3, with TRBD1 as a possible D gene (5 bases). CDR3 length: 14 amino acids. In germline, CDR1 is LGHNA, CDR2 YSLEER. With 4 bases removed from V and 3 bases from J, the gap between germline ends came to 11 bases. CDR3 sequence (DNA): TGCGCCAGCAGCCGGAGACAGAAGACAGATACGCAGTATTTT. This codes for CASSRRQKTDTQYF.

The J gene is TRBJ2-1, the V gene TRBV4-3, with D tentatively TRBD2 (5 bases). Trimming cost V 1 base and J 5 bases, with 6 bases left between them. CDR1 LGHNA and CDR2 YSLEER come from the germline V gene. This CDR3 is built from 13 residues. CDR3 DNA sequence: TGCGCCAGCAGCCAAGGGAGGAACAATGAGCAGTTCTTC. It encodes CASSQGRNNEQFF.

V and J are TRBV7-2 and TRBJ2-1; maybe TRBD2 (6 bases). Judging by the DNA end, TRBJ2-7 fits better; the J call may be wrong. Germline V gene lookup returns CDR1 SGHTA and CDR2 FQGNSA. The CDR3 consists of 15 residues. CDR3 sequence (DNA): TGTGCCAGCAGCTCCCGACTAGACCTCGGGAATGAGCAGTACTTC. This sequence encodes CASSSRLDLGNEQYF.

The chain has TRBV18 and TRBJ2-1; 8 bases agree with TRBD2. The CDR3 spans 14 residues. After removal of 2 bases from V and 6 bases from J, the junction contained 3 bases not matched to a gene. Looked up from germline, CDR1 is KGHSH and CDR2 is LQKENI. CDR3 amino acids: CASSPAGGPNEQFF. CDR3 nucleotides: TGTGCCAGCTCACCAGCGGGGGGTCCCAATGAGCAGTTCTTC.

The chain is built from TRBV7-2 and TRBJ2-5; D perhaps matches TRBD2 (5 bases). Germline V gene data show CDR1 as SGHTA and CDR2 as FQGNSA. The CDR3 covers 12 residues. V was pared by 5 bases and J by 11 bases, with 15 bases between. DNA of the CDR3: TGTGCCAGCAGCCGTAGCTTTGGGGAGCAGTACTTC. This encodes CASSRSFGEQYF. Complete variable domain (other parts from reference TRBV7-2 and TRBJ2-5): GAGVSQSPSNKVTEKGKDVELRCDPISGHTALYWYRQSLGQGLEFLIYFQGNSAPDKSGLPSDRFSAERTGGSVSTLTIQRTQQEDSAVYLCASSRSFGEQYFGPGTRLLVL.

The CDR3 DNA reads as TGTGCCAGCAGCTCGTACGGGGTCGCAGATACGCAGTATTTT. Protein product: CASSSYGVADTQYF. This chain connects TRBV11-1 to TRBJ2-3, with D perhaps matching TRBD2 (5 bases). Trimming removed 4 bases from V and 4 bases from J, with 12 bases in between. Per the germline V gene, CDR1 is SGHAT and CDR2 is FQDESV (reference sequence). The length of the CDR3 is 14 residues.

This rearrangement joins TRBV18 to TRBJ1-6; the D is unclear. Germline loops: CDR1 KGHSH, CDR2 LQKENI. With 3 bases removed from V and 5 bases from J, the gap between germline ends came to 5 bases. CDR3 length: 13 amino acids. CDR3: CASSPEHNSPLHF. The CDR3 nucleotides are TGTGCCAGCTCACCCGAGCATAATTCACCCCTCCACTTT.